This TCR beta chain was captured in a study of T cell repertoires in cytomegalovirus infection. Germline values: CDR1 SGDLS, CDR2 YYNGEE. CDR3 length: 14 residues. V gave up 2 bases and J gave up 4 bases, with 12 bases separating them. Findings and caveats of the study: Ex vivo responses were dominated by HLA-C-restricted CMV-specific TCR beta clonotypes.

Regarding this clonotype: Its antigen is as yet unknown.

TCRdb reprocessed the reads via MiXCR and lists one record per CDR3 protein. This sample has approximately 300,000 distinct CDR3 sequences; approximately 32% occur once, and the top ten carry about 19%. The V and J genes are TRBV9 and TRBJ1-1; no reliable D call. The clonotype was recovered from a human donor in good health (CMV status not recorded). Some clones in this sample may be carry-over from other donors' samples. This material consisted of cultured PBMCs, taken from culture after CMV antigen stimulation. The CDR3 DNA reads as TGTGCCAGCAGCGTGGGGTCGGACTTCACTGAAGCTTTCTTT. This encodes CASSVGSDFTEAFF.